The entry below gives a single T cell receptor (beta chain) sequence along with its context. Trimming removed 5 bases at V and 2 bases at J, with 15 bases between. This CDR3 has 15 residues. CDR1 SEHNR and CDR2 FQNEAQ come from the germline V gene (reference sequence). These data are taken from a study of blood T cell repertoires in COVID-19. Across the study: T cells, B-cell-depleted T cells, or PBMCs provided the cDNA or gDNA that served as material.

Per the original data handling: Estimated nucleated cell counts came from reference gene primer amplification. TCRdb keeps only in-frame clones here, not all; method: immunoSEQ multiplex PCR. V and J calls and clone size are as listed in that table; D and trimming were resolved from the DNA. This sample has 150,000 to 200,000 clones, with roughly 90% found just once. The sequenced sample was peripheral blood. V is TRBV7-9 and J is TRBJ1-1; TRBD1 is a possible D gene (6 bases). This clonotype was sampled from a man aged 50 to 59 with acute or convalescent COVID-19. The CDR3 reads CASSRGQRRNTEAFF. CDR3 sequence (DNA): TGTGCCAGCAGCAGAGGACAGAGAAGAAACACTGAAGCTTTCTTT.